These T cell receptor beta chains were read from a single sample in a study of blood T cell repertoires in COVID-19. The assay was immunoSEQ multiplex PCR, and TCRdb's table has in-frame clones only and misses some. The sample lists approximately 210,000 clones, around four fifths occurring once. Sequencing was carried out using peripheral blood. Receptor source: an elderly woman with COVID-19, enrolled during active disease. Both conserved end residues are part of each CDR3. D genes are given only for firm matches. Clone size is given for some rows only: seen once, a few or many times, or a class if the clone is expanded.

J gene: TRBJ2-5; V gene: TRBV7-2; clone size: .; D gene: .; CDR3 protein: CASSLDFAATTTQYF; CDR3 DNA: TGTGCCAGCAGCTTAGATTTCGCAGCGACCACGACCCAGTACTTC
J gene: TRBJ1-2; V gene: TRBV4-1; clone size: once; D gene: .; CDR3 protein: CASSQDPGAKFGYTF; CDR3 DNA: TGCGCCAGCAGCCAAGATCCAGGGGCGAAGTTTGGCTACACCTTC
J gene: TRBJ1-1; V gene: TRBV29-1; clone size: .; D gene: .; CDR3 protein: CSVDRGGREAFF; CDR3 DNA: TGCAGCGTTGACCGGGGGGGGAGAGAAGCTTTCTTT
J gene: TRBJ1-4; V gene: TRBV19; clone size: .; D gene: .; CDR3 protein: CASSSRTNEKLFF; CDR3 DNA: TGTGCCAGTAGTTCCCGGACAAATGAAAAACTGTTTTTT
J gene: TRBJ1-2; V gene: TRBV3-1/TRBV3-2; clone size: .; D gene: TRBD1; CDR3 protein: CASWDRGGKSYGYTF; CDR3 DNA: TGTGCCAGCTGGGACAGGGGTGGGAAAAGCTATGGCTACACCTTC
J gene: TRBJ1-5; V gene: TRBV30; clone size: few; D gene: .; CDR3 protein: CAWSSSESQPQHF; CDR3 DNA: TGTGCCTGGAGTAGCTCTGAATCTCAGCCCCAGCATTTT
J gene: TRBJ2-2; V gene: TRBV5-1; clone size: .; D gene: .; CDR3 protein: CASSLAVRDTGELFF; CDR3 DNA: TGCGCCAGCAGCTTGGCCGTTCGAGACACCGGGGAGCTGTTTTTT
J gene: TRBJ2-7; V gene: TRBV5-1; clone size: .; D gene: TRBD2; CDR3 protein: CASSSASGGPYEQYF; CDR3 DNA: TGCGCCAGCAGCTCGGCTAGCGGGGGCCCCTACGAGCAGTACTTC
J gene: TRBJ2-1; V gene: TRBV6-6; clone size: once; D gene: .; CDR3 protein: CASRTHPLTGYNEQFF; CDR3 DNA: TGTGCCAGCAGGACCCACCCCTTGACAGGATACAATGAGCAGTTCTTC
J gene: TRBJ1-1; V gene: TRBV28; clone size: .; D gene: TRBD1; CDR3 protein: CASTLRGPMNTEAFF; CDR3 DNA: TGTGCCAGCACTTTAAGGGGGCCCATGAACACTGAAGCTTTCTTT
J gene: TRBJ1-2; V gene: TRBV28; clone size: .; D gene: .; CDR3 protein: CASSFGQFGYTF; CDR3 DNA: TGTGCCAGCAGTTTCGGACAATTTGGCTACACCTTC
J gene: TRBJ2-3; V gene: TRBV5-1; clone size: once; D gene: TRBD2; CDR3 protein: CASHSGGVTDTQYF; CDR3 DNA: TGCGCCAGCCATAGCGGGGGGGTGACAGATACGCAGTATTTT
J gene: TRBJ2-7; V gene: TRBV11-2; clone size: .; D gene: .; CDR3 protein: CASSPTVYEQYF; CDR3 DNA: TGTGCCAGCAGCCCTACTGTGTACGAGCAGTACTTC
J gene: TRBJ2-3; V gene: TRBV7-2; clone size: once; D gene: .; CDR3 protein: CASSLEGTLTDTQYF; CDR3 DNA: TGTGCCAGCAGCTTAGAGGGGACTTTGACAGATACGCAGTATTTT
J gene: TRBJ2-3; V gene: TRBV3-1/TRBV3-2; clone size: .; D gene: TRBD2; CDR3 protein: CASSQDWGGSTDTQYF; CDR3 DNA: TGTGCCAGCAGCCAAGATTGGGGGGGGAGCACAGATACGCAGTATTTT
J gene: TRBJ1-2; V gene: TRBV4-1; clone size: .; D gene: .; CDR3 protein: CASSQSDSSYGYTF; CDR3 DNA: TGCGCCAGCAGCCAAAGTGACAGCTCTTATGGCTACACCTTC
J gene: TRBJ2-7; V gene: TRBV10-3; clone size: .; D gene: TRBD1; CDR3 protein: CAISESGQHYEQYF; CDR3 DNA: TGTGCCATCAGTGAGTCGGGACAGCACTACGAGCAGTACTTC
J gene: TRBJ2-1; V gene: TRBV6-2/TRBV6-3; clone size: .; D gene: .; CDR3 protein: CASSVRQDNEQFF; CDR3 DNA: TGTGCCAGCAGTGTCCGACAGGACAATGAGCAGTTCTTC
J gene: TRBJ1-1; V gene: TRBV12-3/TRBV12-4; clone size: .; D gene: .; CDR3 protein: CASSYLRNTEAFF; CDR3 DNA: TGTGCCAGCAGTTATCTCAGGAACACTGAAGCTTTCTTT
J gene: TRBJ2-3; V gene: TRBV3-1/TRBV3-2; clone size: .; D gene: TRBD2; CDR3 protein: CASSPNSGARTDTQYF; CDR3 DNA: TGTGCCAGCAGCCCCAATAGCGGGGCCCGCACAGATACGCAGTATTTT
J gene: TRBJ2-1; V gene: TRBV5-6; clone size: .; D gene: TRBD1; CDR3 protein: CASSFDQGASYNEQFF; CDR3 DNA: TGTGCCAGCAGTTTTGATCAGGGGGCCTCCTACAATGAGCAGTTCTTC
J gene: TRBJ2-1; V gene: TRBV18; clone size: .; D gene: TRBD2; CDR3 protein: CASSPPAGGSYNEQFF; CDR3 DNA: TGTGCCAGCTCACCACCGGCGGGGGGCTCCTACAATGAGCAGTTCTTC
J gene: TRBJ1-1; V gene: TRBV7-3; clone size: once; D gene: .; CDR3 protein: CASSSQGSTEAFF; CDR3 DNA: TGTGCCAGCAGCTCACAGGGCTCCACTGAAGCTTTCTTT